This TCR beta chain was recorded in a study of blood T cell repertoires in COVID-19. About the research overall: Specimens from acute and convalescent COVID-19 originated in the United States, Italy and Spain. The cDNA or gDNA used as material had been derived from T cells, B-cell-depleted T cells, or PBMCs.

In the source study's methods: Reference gene primer amplification gave nucleated cell count estimates. Measured with immunoSEQ multiplex PCR; TCRdb has only the in-frame clones, and not every one. V and J calls and clone size are those listed in that table; D and trimming were worked out from the DNA. The table shows a few hundred thousand clones, with about 83% occurring only once. This CDR3 contains 14 residues. V was trimmed by 8 bases and J by 6 bases, leaving 16 bases between them. Per the germline V gene, CDR1 is MNHEY and CDR2 is SVGAGI. This clone was recorded only once. Specimen: peripheral blood. The chain uses TRBV6-5 and TRBJ2-2; maybe TRBD2 (7 bases). The TCR comes from a young man who had recovered from COVID-19. CDR3 amino acids: CASHPRGGAGELFF. For the CDR3, the DNA is TGTGCCAGCCACCCCAGGGGAGGGGCCGGGGAGCTGTTTTTT.